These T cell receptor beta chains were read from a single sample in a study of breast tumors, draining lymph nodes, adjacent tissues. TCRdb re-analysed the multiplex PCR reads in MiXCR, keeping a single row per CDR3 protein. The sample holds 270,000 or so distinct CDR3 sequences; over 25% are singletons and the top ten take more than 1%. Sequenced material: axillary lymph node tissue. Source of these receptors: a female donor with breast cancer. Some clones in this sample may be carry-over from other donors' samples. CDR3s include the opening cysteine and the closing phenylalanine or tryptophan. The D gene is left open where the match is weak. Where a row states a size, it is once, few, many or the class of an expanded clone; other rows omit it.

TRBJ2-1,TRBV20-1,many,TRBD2,TGCAGTGCTAGAGACCTCAGGACTAGCGGGAGAATCAATGAGCAGTTCTTC,CSARDLRTSGRINEQFF
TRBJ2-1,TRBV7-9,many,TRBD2,TGTGCCAGCAACCAAGGATTCGGACTAGCGGCCTACAATGAGCAGTTCTTC,CASNQGFGLAAYNEQFF
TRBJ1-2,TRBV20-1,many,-,TGCAGTGCTAGCCCCCAAGGGGGTTCTGGCTACACCTTC,CSASPQGGSGYTF
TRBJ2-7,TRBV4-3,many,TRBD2,TGCGCCAGCAGCCAGTACAGCGGGGGCGAGCAGTACTTC,CASSQYSGGEQYF
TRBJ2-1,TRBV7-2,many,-,TGTGCCAGCAGCTTAGCCCCTACTAGTTTCAGAGGCAATGAGCAGTTCTTC,CASSLAPTSFRGNEQFF
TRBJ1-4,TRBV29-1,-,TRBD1,TGCAGCGTTAGGCTTGGCAGGGGGGCCCGAAAACTGTTTTTT,CSVRLGRGARKLFF
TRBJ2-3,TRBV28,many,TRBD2,TGTGCCGGCGGGGGTTGGCTAGTCGAGCCAGATACGCAGTATTTT,CAGGGWLVEPDTQYF
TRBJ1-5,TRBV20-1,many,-,TGCAGTGCTAGACCACCTACACCGTATCAGCCCCAGCATTTT,CSARPPTPYQPQHF
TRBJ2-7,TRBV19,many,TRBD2,TGTGCCAGTAGTAGGAAGCGGGAGGGCGGCCACGAGCAGTACTTC,CASSRKREGGHEQYF
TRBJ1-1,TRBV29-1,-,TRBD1,TGCAGCGTTGAGAGACAGGGGACAGGAGAAGCTTTCTTT,CSVERQGTGEAFF
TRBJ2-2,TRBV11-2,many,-,TGTGCCAGCAGAGGGAGCGGCACCGGGGAGCTGTTTTTT,CASRGSGTGELFF
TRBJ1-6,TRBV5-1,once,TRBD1,TGCGCCAGTGATTCCGGGACAGGGGGCCGGTCCAGCTCCTATAATTCACCCCTCCACTTT,CASDSGTGGRSSSYNSPLHF
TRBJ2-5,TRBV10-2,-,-,TGCGCCAGCAGTGAGTCGGGGCTCGGGGGCCGTGACCAAGAGACCCAGTACTTC,CASSESGLGGRDQETQYF
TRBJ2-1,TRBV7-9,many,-,TGTGCCAGCAAGGGTCAGAATGAGCAGTTCTTC,CASKGQNEQFF
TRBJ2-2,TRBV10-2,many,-,TGCGCCAGCGGTTCCCTATGGGGGAACACCGGGGAGCTGTTTTTT,CASGSLWGNTGELFF
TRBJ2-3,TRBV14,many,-,TGTGCCAGCAGCCAAGGATTAGCGGAGTACTTGGGCACGCAGTATTTT,CASSQGLAEYLGTQYF
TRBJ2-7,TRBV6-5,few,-,TGTGCCAGCAGTTACTCGACAGCGGTCTCCTACGAGCAGTACTTC,CASSYSTAVSYEQYF
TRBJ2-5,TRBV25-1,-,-,TGTGCCAGCAGTTCACAGGGAGAGACCCAGTACTTC,CASSSQGETQYF
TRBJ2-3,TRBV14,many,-,TGTGCCAGCAGCCAACTGCGACCTGCTAGCACAGATACGCAGTATTTT,CASSQLRPASTDTQYF
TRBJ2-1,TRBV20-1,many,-,TGCAGTGCTAGAGATCGGCAATTTGGTGAGCAGTTCTTC,CSARDRQFGEQFF
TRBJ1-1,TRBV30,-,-,TGTGCCAGTAGAGGGAAGGTGTACACTGAAGCTTTCTTT,CASRGKVYTEAFF
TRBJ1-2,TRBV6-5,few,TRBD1,TGTGCCAGCAGTCCGCGGACAGGTCTTAGCTATGGCTACACCTTC,CASSPRTGLSYGYTF
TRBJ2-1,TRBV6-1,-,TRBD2,TGTGCCAGCAGTGAGAGCGGGAGGGTTAATGAGCAGTTCTTC,CASSESGRVNEQFF
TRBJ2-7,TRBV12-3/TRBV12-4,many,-,TGTGCCAGCAGTTTAGGGGGGCAGGGGACACGGAGTAGAGAGCAGTACTTC,CASSLGGQGTRSREQYF
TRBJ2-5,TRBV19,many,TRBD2,TGTGCCAGTAGTATAGGGGGGACTAGCGGGAGGCGAGAGACCCAGTACTTC,CASSIGGTSGRRETQYF
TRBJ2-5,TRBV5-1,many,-,TGCGCCAGCAGTCCGTTAGGGGCGGCCGCGGAGACCCAGTACTTC,CASSPLGAAAETQYF
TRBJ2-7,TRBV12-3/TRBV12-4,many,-,TGTGTCTCGGGGGGCAGTAAATACGAGCAGTACTTC,CVSGGSKYEQYF
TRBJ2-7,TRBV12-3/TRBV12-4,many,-,TGTGCCAGCAGCCGTAGGAGCTCCTACGAGCAGTACTTC,CASSRRSSYEQYF
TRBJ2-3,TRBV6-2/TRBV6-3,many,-,TGTGCCAGCAGTTACGCGACAGATACGCAGTATTTT,CASSYATDTQYF
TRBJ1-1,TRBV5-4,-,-,TGTGCCAGCAGTTTACCAAACACTGAAGCTTTCTTT,CASSLPNTEAFF
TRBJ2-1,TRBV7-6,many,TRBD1,TGTGCCAGCAGCTTCCCGGGACAGGAATATATTACCTCCTACAATGAGCAGTTCTTC,CASSFPGQEYITSYNEQFF
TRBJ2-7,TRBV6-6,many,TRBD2,TGTGCCAGCAGTTACAAAGGGACTAGCCACACCTACGAGCAGTACTTC,CASSYKGTSHTYEQYF
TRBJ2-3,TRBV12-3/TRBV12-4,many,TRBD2,TGTGCCAGCAGTCTAGCGGGACACACAGATACGCAGTATTTT,CASSLAGHTDTQYF
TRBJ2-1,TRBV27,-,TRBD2,TGTGCCAGCAGTTCGGGACTAGCGGGTTGGCAGTTCTTC,CASSSGLAGWQFF
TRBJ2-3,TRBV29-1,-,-,TGTAGCGTCGTACCCGGGGGAGATACGCAGTATTTT,CSVVPGGDTQYF
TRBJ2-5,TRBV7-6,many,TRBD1,TGTGCCAGCAGCCGAAACAGGGGCAAAGAGACCCAGTACTTC,CASSRNRGKETQYF
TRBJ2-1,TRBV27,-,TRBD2,TGTGCCAGCAGTTCGCTAGCGGGAGGTAACTCCTACAATGAGCAGTTCTTC,CASSSLAGGNSYNEQFF
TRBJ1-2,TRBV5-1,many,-,TGCGCCACCACCGACAGCCCTCAGGGCGAGTCCGCTGGCTACACCTTC,CATTDSPQGESAGYTF